Listed here are 5 T cell receptor beta chains from one sample, sequenced in a study of blood T cells in healthy people across ages. PCR was performed a second time for about 6 to 11 cycles using a sample-barcoded 5' primer and a J-beta primer mix. TCRdb reprocessed the 5' RACE reads via MiXCR and lists one record per CDR3 protein. The sample yields hundreds of thousands of distinct CDR3 sequences, more than 55% seen once. The sample was blood. The source of these receptors is a man aged 35 to 55 in good health.

The chain links TRBV6-2 or TRBV6-3 to TRBJ2-5; 11 bases match TRBD2. The germline V gene encodes CDR1 MNHEY and CDR2 SVGEGT. The CDR3 is 14 amino acids. With 8 bases clipped from V and 11 bases from J, the junction kept 13 bases outside the gene matches. CDR3 sequence (DNA): TGTGCCAGCGGCGTGGATAGCGGGAGGGCGAGGCAGTACTTC. It is translated as CASGVDSGRARQYF.

The V and J genes are TRBV7-2 and TRBJ2-7; tentatively, D is TRBD1 (6 bases). Germline assignment: CDR1 SGHTA and CDR2 FQGNSA. Trimming pared 8 bases from V and 2 bases from J, leaving 16 bases between. The CDR3 runs 14 residues. CDR3 loop: CASSPVRGPYEQYF. The CDR3 coding sequence is TGTGCCAGCTCACCCGTCAGGGGACCCTACGAGCAGTACTTC.

This rearrangement joins TRBV4-3 to TRBJ2-7, with TRBD1 identical over 9 bases. The last part of the DNA fits TRBJ2-5 better; the J call may be wrong. The length of the CDR3 is 15 residues. Germline-derived CDR1 and CDR2 are LGHNA and YSLEER. This CDR3 is CASSRTRDRAETQYF. CDR3 coding DNA: TGCGCCAGCAGCCGCACTAGGGACAGGGCCGAGACCCAGTACTTC.

In this sample, this clonotype turned up a few times. This chain joins TRBV29-1 and TRBJ2-7, with D possibly TRBD1 on 5 matching bases. The V and J ends lost 5 bases and 3 bases respectively, with 20 bases between them. The germline V gene encodes CDR1 SQVTM and CDR2 ANQGSEA. The CDR3 runs to 15 residues. CDR3 DNA: TGCAGCGTTCTCCAGGACACCCCAGCCCTCTACGAGCAGTACTTC. It is translated as CSVLQDTPALYEQYF.

This clonotype was detected only a few times. The V gene is TRBV20-1, the J gene TRBJ2-3; D is unresolved. V lost 0 bases and J lost 3, with 10 bases in between. The CDR3 is made up of 14 amino acids. Germline V lookup: CDR1 DFQATT, CDR2 SNEGSKA (reference sequence). CDR3 bases: TGCAGTGCTAGAGATATCGAGAGGACAGATACGCAGTATTTT. Encoded protein: CSARDIERTDTQYF.